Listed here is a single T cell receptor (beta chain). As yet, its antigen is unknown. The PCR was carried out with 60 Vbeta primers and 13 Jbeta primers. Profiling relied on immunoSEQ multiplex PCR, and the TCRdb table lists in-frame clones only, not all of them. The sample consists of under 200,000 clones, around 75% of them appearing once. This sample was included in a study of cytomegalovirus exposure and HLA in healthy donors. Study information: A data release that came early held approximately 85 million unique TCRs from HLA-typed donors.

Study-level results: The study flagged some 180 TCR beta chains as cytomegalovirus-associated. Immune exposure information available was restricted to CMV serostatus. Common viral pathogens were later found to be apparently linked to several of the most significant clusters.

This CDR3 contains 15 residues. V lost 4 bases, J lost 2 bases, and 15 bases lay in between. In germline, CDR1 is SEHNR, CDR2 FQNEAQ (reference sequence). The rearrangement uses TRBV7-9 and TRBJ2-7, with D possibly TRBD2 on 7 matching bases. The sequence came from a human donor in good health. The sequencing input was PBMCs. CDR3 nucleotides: TGTGCCAGCAGCTCCATGGGCGGGGGCGCCTACGAGCAGTACTTC. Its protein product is CASSSMGGGAYEQYF.